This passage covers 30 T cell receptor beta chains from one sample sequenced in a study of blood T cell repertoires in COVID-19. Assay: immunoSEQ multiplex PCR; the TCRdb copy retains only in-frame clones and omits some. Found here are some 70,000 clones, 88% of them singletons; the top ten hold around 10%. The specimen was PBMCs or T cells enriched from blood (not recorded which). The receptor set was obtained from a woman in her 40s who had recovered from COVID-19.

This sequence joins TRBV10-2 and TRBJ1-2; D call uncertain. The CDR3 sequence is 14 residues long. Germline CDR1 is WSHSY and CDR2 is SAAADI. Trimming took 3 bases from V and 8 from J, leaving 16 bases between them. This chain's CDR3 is CASSDSETIIGYTF. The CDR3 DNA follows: TGCGCCAGCAGTGATTCCGAGACAATTATCGGCTACACCTTC.

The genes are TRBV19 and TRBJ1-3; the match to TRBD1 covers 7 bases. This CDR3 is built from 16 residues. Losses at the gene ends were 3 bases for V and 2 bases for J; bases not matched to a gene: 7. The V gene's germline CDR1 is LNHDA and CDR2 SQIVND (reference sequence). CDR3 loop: CASSMQTGITGNTIYF. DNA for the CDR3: TGTGCCAGTAGTATGCAGACAGGGATAACTGGAAACACCATATATTTT.

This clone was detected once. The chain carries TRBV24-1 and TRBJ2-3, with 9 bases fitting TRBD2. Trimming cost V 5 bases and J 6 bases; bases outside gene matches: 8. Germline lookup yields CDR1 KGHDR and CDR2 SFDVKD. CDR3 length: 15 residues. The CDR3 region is CATSGARGGLDTQYF. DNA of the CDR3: TGTGCCACCAGTGGGGCGCGGGGGGGCCTCGATACGCAGTATTTT.

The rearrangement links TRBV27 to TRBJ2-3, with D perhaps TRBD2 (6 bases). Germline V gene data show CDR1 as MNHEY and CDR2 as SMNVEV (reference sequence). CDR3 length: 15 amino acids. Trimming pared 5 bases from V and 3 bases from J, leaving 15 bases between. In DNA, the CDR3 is TGTGCCAGCAGTGCGGGACGTGAGGGGACAGATACGCAGTATTTT. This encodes CASSAGREGTDTQYF.

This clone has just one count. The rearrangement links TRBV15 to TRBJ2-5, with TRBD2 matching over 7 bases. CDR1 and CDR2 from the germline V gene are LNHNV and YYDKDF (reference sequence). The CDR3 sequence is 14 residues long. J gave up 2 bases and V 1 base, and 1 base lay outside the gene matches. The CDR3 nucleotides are TGTGCCACCAGCAGAGGGGAGGGTCAAGAGACCCAGTACTTC. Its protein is CATSRGEGQETQYF. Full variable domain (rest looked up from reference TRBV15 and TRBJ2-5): DAMVIQNPRYQVTQFGKPVTLSCSQTLNHNVMYWYQQKSSQAPKLLFHYYDKDFNNEADTPDNFQSRRPNTSFCFLDIRSPGLGDTAMYLCATSRGEGQETQYFGPGTRLLVL.

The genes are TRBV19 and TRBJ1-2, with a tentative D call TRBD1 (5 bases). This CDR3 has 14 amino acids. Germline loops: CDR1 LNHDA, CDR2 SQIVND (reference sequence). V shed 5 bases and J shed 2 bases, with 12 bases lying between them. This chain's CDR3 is CASSSQRGNYGYTF. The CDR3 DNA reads TGTGCCAGTAGTTCCCAACGGGGGAACTATGGCTACACCTTC.

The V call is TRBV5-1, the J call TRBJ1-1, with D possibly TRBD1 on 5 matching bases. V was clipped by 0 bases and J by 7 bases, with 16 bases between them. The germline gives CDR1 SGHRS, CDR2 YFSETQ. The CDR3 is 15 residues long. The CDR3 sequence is CASSLDGQGFGEAFF. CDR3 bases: TGCGCCAGCAGCTTGGATGGGCAGGGATTCGGTGAAGCTTTCTTT. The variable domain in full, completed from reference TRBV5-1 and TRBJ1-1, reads KAGVTQTPRYLIKTRGQQVTLSCSPISGHRSVSWYQQTPGQGLQFLFEYFSETQRNKGNFPGRFSGRQFSNSRSEMNVSTLELGDSALYLCASSLDGQGFGEAFFGQGTRLTVV.

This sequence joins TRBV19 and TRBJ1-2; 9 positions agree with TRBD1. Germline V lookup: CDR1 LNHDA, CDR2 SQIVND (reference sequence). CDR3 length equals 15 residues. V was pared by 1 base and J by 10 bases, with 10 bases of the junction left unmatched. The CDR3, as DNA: TGTGCCAGTAGTATAGCAAGGACAGGGGAAGAATACTACACCTTC. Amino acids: CASSIARTGEEYYTF. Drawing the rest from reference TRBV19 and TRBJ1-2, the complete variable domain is DGGITQSPKYLFRKEGQNVTLSCEQNLNHDAMYWYRQDPGQGLRLIYYSQIVNDFQKGDIAEGYSVSREKKESFPLTVTSAQKNPTAFYLCASSIARTGEEYYTFGSGTRLTVV.

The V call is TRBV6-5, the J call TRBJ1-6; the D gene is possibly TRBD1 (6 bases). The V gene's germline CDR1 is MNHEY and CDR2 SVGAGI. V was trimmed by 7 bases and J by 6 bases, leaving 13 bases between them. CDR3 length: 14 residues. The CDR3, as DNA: TGTGCCAGCACCCGAGGACAGTTTAATTCACCCCTCCACTTT. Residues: CASTRGQFNSPLHF.

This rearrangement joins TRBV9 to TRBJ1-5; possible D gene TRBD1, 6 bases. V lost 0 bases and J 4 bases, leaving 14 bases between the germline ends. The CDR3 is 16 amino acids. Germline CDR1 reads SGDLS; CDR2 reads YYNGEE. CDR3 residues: CASSVDPDSRNQPQHF. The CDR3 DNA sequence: TGTGCCAGCAGCGTAGATCCGGACAGCCGTAATCAGCCCCAGCATTTT.

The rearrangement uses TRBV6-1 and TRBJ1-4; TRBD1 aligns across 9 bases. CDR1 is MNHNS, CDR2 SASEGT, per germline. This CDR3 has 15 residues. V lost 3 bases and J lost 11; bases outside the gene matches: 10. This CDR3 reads CASSETGGGLGKLFF. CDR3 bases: TGTGCCAGCAGTGAGACAGGGGGTGGACTGGGGAAACTGTTTTTT.

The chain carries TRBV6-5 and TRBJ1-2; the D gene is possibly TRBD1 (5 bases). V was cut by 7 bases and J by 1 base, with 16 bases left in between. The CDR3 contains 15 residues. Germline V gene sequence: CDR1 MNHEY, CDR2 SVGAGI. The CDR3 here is CASTPSGGVNYGYTF. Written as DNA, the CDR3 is TGTGCCAGCACCCCTTCAGGAGGGGTTAACTATGGCTACACCTTC.

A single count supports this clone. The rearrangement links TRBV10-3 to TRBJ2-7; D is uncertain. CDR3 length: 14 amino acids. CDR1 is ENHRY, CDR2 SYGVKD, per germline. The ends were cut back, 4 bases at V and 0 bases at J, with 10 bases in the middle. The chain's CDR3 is CAISVGTSSYEQYF. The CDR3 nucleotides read TGTGCCATCAGTGTGGGCACCAGCTCCTACGAGCAGTACTTC.

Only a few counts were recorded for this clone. Here the CDR3 reads CASSATRFRVNTEAFF. The CDR3 DNA reads as TGTGCCAGCAGCGCGACCCGCTTCAGGGTGAACACTGAAGCTTTCTTT. The chain recombines TRBV7-9 with TRBJ1-1; a possible D gene is TRBD1 (5 bases). Germline V gene data show CDR1 as SEHNR and CDR2 as FQNEAQ (reference sequence). CDR3 length: 16 residues. The V end lost 5 bases, the J end lost 0 bases, and 16 bases lay between the germline ends.

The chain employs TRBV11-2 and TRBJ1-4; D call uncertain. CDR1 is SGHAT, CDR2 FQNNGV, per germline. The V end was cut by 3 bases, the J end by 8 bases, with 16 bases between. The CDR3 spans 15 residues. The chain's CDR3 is CASSFNPAGGEKLFF. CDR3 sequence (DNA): TGTGCCAGCAGCTTTAATCCGGCTGGAGGGGAAAAACTGTTTTTT.

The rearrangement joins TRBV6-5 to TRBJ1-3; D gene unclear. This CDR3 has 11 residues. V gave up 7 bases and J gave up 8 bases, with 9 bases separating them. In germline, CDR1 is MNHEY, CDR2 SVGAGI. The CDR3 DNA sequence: TGTGCCAGCATTCTAGGAGACACCATATATTTT. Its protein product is CASILGDTIYF.

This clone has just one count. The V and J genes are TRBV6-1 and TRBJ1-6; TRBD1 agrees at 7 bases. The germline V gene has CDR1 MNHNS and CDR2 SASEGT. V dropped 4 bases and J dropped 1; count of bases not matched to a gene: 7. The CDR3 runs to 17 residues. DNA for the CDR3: TGTGCCAGCAGTGGGGCATACAGGGGATCCTATAATTCACCCCTCCACTTT. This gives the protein CASSGAYRGSYNSPLHF.

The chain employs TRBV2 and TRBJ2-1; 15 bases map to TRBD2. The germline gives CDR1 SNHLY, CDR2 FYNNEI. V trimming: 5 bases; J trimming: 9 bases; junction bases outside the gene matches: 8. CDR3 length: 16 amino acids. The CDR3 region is CASSRRTSGGAPEQFF. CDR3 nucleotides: TGTGCCAGCAGTAGACGGACTAGCGGGGGGGCCCCTGAGCAGTTCTTC.

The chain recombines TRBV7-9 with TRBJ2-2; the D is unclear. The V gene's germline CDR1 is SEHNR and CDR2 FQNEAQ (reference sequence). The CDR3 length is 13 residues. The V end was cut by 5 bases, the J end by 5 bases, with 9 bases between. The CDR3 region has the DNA TGTGCCAGCAGCCCCCGTTTGACCGGGGAGCTGTTTTTT. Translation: CASSPRLTGELFF.

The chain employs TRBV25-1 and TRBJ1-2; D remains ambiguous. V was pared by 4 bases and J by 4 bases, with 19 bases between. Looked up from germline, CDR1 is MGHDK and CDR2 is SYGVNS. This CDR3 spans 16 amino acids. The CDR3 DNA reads TGTGCCAGCAGTGTATACCCTGACCCTGGGAGCTATGGCTACACCTTC. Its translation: CASSVYPDPGSYGYTF.

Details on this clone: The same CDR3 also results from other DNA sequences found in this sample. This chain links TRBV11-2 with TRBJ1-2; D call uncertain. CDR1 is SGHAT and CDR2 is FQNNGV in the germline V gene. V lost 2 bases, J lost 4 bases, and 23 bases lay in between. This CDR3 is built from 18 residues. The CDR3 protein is CASSLLGDLKTSGYGYTF. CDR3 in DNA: TGTGCCAGCAGCTTATTAGGCGACTTAAAAACATCCGGCTATGGCTACACCTTC. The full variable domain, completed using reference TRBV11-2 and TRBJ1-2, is EAGVAQSPRYKIIEKRQSVAFWCNPISGHATLYWYQQILGQGPKLLIQFQNNGVVDDSQLPKDRFSAERLKGVDSTLKIQPAKLEDSAVYLCASSLLGDLKTSGYGYTFGSGTRLTVV.

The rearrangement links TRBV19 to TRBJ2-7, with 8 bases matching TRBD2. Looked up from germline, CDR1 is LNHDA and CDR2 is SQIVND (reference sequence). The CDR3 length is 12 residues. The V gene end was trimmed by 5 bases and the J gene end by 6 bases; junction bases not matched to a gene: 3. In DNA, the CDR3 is TGTGCCAGTAGTCGGACTAGCTTCGAGCAGTACTTC. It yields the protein CASSRTSFEQYF. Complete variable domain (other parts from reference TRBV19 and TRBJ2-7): DGGITQSPKYLFRKEGQNVTLSCEQNLNHDAMYWYRQDPGQGLRLIYYSQIVNDFQKGDIAEGYSVSREKKESFPLTVTSAQKNPTAFYLCASSRTSFEQYFGPGTRLTVT.

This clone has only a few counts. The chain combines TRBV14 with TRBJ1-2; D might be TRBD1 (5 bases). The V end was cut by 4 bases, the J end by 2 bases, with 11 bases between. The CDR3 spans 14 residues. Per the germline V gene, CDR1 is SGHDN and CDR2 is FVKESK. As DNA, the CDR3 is TGTGCCAGCAGCCCAGGGTTCGGGAACTATGGCTACACCTTC. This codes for CASSPGFGNYGYTF.

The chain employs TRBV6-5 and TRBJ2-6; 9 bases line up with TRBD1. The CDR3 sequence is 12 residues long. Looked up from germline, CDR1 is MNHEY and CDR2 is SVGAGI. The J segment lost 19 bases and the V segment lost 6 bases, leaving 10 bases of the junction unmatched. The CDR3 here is CASRDTTGGPTF. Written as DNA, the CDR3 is TGTGCCAGCAGGGATACGACAGGGGGGCCAACTTTC.

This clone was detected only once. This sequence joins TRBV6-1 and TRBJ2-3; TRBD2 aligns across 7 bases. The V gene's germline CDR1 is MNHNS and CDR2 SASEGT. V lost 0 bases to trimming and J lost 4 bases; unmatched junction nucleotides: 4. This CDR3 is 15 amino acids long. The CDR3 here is CASSEALAGADTQYF. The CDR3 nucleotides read TGTGCCAGCAGTGAAGCGCTTGCGGGGGCAGATACGCAGTATTTT.

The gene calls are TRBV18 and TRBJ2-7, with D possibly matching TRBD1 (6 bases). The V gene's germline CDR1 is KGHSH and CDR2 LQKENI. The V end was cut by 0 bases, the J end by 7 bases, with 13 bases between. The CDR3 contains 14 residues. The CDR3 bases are TGTGCCAGCTCACCACCGGGCAGGGGCGAGGAGCAGTACTTC. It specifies CASSPPGRGEEQYF.

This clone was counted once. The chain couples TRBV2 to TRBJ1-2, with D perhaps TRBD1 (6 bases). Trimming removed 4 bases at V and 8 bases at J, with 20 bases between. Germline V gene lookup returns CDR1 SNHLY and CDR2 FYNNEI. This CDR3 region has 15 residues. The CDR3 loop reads CASSGNRATSKGYTF. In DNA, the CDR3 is TGTGCCAGCAGTGGGAACAGGGCAACTTCGAAGGGCTACACCTTC.

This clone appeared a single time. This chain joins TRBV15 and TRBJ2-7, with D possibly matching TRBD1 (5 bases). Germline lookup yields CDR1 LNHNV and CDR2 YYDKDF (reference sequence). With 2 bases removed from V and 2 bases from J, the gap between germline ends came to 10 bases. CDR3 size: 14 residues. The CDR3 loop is CATSRSGSTYEQYF. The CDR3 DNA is TGTGCCACCAGCAGATCAGGGTCCACCTACGAGCAGTACTTC.

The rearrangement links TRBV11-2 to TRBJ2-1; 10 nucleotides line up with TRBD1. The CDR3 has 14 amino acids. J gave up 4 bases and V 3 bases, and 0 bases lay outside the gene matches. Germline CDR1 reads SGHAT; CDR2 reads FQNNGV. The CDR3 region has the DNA TGTGCCAGCAGCTTGGACAGGGGGTACAATGAGCAGTTCTTC. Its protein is CASSLDRGYNEQFF.

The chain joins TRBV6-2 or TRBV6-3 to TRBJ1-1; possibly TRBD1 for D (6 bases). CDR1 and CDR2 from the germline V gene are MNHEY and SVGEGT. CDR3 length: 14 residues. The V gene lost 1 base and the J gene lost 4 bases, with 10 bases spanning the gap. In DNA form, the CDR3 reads TGTGCCAGCAGTTACTTGGGGGCACGCACTGAAGCTTTCTTT. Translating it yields CASSYLGARTEAFF.